The sequence of this T cell receptor (beta chain) was determined in a study of vaccination effects on CD4 cells after COVID-19. Background on the study: Each person got two doses of an mRNA SARS-CoV-2 vaccine, BNT162b2 or mRNA-1273. Study results and limitations: Late post-vaccination, clones induced by infection and those induced by vaccine underwent marked clonal contraction.

Comments on this clone: Its antigen is unknown.

ViraFEST assay sequencing came after antigen-specific CD4+ T cells were expanded with viral peptide pools. Once cultured for roughly 10 days, the cells underwent separation to obtain CD4+ T cells. Recipients of the vaccine had no prior SARS-CoV-2 infection and negative nucleocapsid antibodies. Supplemented with about 10 IU/ml IL-2 and 7.5 to 10 ug/ml peptides, two million PBMC per well were kept in culture. A half-medium replacement with IL-2 medium was carried out on days 3 and 7. The repertoire was sequenced with immunoSEQ multiplex PCR; TCRdb's copy has only in-frame clones and lacks some. This table holds 55,000 to 80,000 clones, about four fifths found once. The source material was CD4+ T cells from PBMCs cultured with SARS-CoV-2 spike peptides, sampled before COVID-19 vaccination. The receptor's source is a human donor who received a COVID-19 vaccine.

CDR3 sequence reads: CASSAEGSGANVLTF. The CDR3 DNA reads TGTGCCAGCAGTGCTGAGGGCTCTGGGGCCAACGTCCTGACTTTC. The genes are TRBV2 and TRBJ2-6; D might be TRBD2 (5 bases). V lost 4 bases, J lost 0 bases, and 7 bases lay in between. Germline V gene data show CDR1 as SNHLY and CDR2 as FYNNEI. This CDR3 region has 15 residues.